This TCR beta chain was sequenced during a study of breast tumors, draining lymph nodes, adjacent tissues. The CDR3 has 17 amino acids. In germline, CDR1 is LGHNA, CDR2 YNFKEQ. Germline trimming cut 4 bases from V and 1 base from J; bases unmatched to any gene: 8. TCRdb used MiXCR to reprocess the multiplex PCR reads, holding one entry per CDR3 protein. The sample includes 200,000 to 250,000 distinct CDR3 sequences, less than 40% of them seen just once. Breast cancer patients provided tissue from their axillary draining lymph nodes. The specimen sequenced was axillary lymph node tissue. The source is a female donor with breast cancer. Some clones in this sample may be carry-over from other donors' samples. The V gene is TRBV4-2, the J gene TRBJ2-2; 8 positions match TRBD1. The CDR3 DNA follows: TGTGCCAGCAGCCCCTTCCCGGGGACAGGGAACACCGGGGAGCTGTTTTTT. Amino acids: CASSPFPGTGNTGELFF.